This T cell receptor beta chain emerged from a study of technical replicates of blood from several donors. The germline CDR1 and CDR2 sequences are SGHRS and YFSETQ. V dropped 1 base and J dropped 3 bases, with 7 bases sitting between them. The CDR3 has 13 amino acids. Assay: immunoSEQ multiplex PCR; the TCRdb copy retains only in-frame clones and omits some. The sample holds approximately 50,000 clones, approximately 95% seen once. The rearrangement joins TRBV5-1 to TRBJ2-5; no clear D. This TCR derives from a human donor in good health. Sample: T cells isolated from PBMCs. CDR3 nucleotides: TGCGCCAGCAGCTTGTGGCAAGAAGAGACCCAGTACTTC. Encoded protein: CASSLWQEETQYF.